One sample yielded the 19 T cell receptor beta chains listed below, sequenced in a study of blood T cells in healthy people across ages. Together with a sample-barcoded 5' primer, a J-beta primer mix was included in a second PCR lasting about 7 to 11 cycles. TCRdb used MiXCR to reprocess the 5' RACE reads, holding one entry per CDR3 protein. In the table there are fewer than 950,000 distinct CDR3 sequences, less than 70% of which are singletons. The sample consisted of blood. The source is a man older than 75 in good health.

The chain combines TRBV28 with TRBJ2-3, with 8 nucleotides matching TRBD2. CDR1 is MDHEN and CDR2 is SYDVKM in the germline V gene. The V gene end was trimmed by 2 bases and the J gene end by 10 bases; junction bases not matched to a gene: 8. The CDR3 is made up of 14 amino acids. The DNA of the CDR3 is TGTGCCAGCAGTTTAGTTGAGCGGGAGATCTCGCAGTATTTT. Its translation: CASSLVEREISQYF.

This clonotype was seen only a few times. The chain joins TRBV10-3 to TRBJ2-3; TRBD1 matches 7 bases. This CDR3 is 15 amino acids long. Germline-derived CDR1 and CDR2 are ENHRY and SYGVKD. V gave up 3 bases and J gave up 14 bases; unmatched junction bases: 17. CDR3 sequence reads: CAISDSGTEPRYAYF. Here the CDR3 DNA reads TGTGCCATCAGTGATTCCGGGACAGAGCCCAGATACGCGTATTTT.

This clonotype has more than one count but fewer than ten. The CDR3 loop reads CATGTYEQYF. CDR3 in DNA: TGTGCCACCGGTACCTACGAGCAGTACTTC. The gene calls are TRBV2 and TRBJ2-7; no clear D gene. There are 10 residues in the CDR3. Germline V lookup: CDR1 SNHLY, CDR2 FYNNEI. Trimming cost V 10 bases and J 2 bases, with 6 bases left between them.

The chain employs TRBV20-1 and TRBJ2-7, with 7 bases fitting TRBD2. Per germline, CDR1 DFQATT and CDR2 SNEGSKA (reference sequence). CDR3 length: 14 residues. The CDR3 spells CRARDGGSSYEQYF. CDR3 sequence (DNA): TGCAGGGCAAGGGACGGGGGGAGCTCCTACGAGCAGTACTTC.

This clonotype was seen more than once but under ten times. The chain employs TRBV11-2 and TRBJ1-2, with a tentative D call TRBD1 (6 bases). V was cut by 1 base and J by 7 bases, with 10 bases left in between. The V gene's germline CDR1 is SGHAT and CDR2 FQNNGV. The CDR3 extends over 13 amino acids. The CDR3 reads CASSLGGALGYTF. The CDR3 coding sequence is TGTGCCAGCAGCTTAGGGGGGGCCCTTGGCTACACCTTC.

This clonotype was counted between two and nine times. This chain links TRBV6-6 with TRBJ2-4; 8 bases match TRBD2. The junction had 2 bases not matched to a gene; V was cut back by 8 bases and J by 2 bases. The V gene's germline CDR1 is MNHNY and CDR2 SVGAGI (reference sequence). This CDR3 region has 13 residues. The CDR3, as DNA: TGTGCCAGCCGGGAGGGTCCCAAAAACATTCAGTACTTC. Translation: CASREGPKNIQYF.

The chain couples TRBV3-1 to TRBJ1-1, with TRBD1 matching 8 bases. V shed 4 bases and J 0 bases; nucleotides not matched to a gene: 4. Germline V gives CDR1 LGHDT, CDR2 YNNKEL (reference sequence). This CDR3 has 15 residues. CDR3 nucleotide sequence: TGTGCCAGCAGCCTGGGACAGGTCGTGAACACTGAAGCTTTCTTT. It translates to CASSLGQVVNTEAFF.

This clonotype was detected only a few times. This chain joins TRBV2 and TRBJ2-1; a possible D gene is TRBD1 (6 bases). Trimming pared 1 base from V and 3 bases from J, leaving 10 bases between. The CDR3 spans 15 residues. Per germline, CDR1 SNHLY and CDR2 FYNNEI. The CDR3 DNA sequence: TGTGCCAGCAGTGAAGAGGGGGACAACTACAATGAGCAGTTCTTC. This translates into CASSEEGDNYNEQFF.

The rearrangement uses TRBV5-1 and TRBJ2-5, with D perhaps matching TRBD1 or TRBD2 (5 bases each). The J call may be wrong; the DNA end is better matched by TRBJ2-7. The CDR3 has 13 amino acids. Germline V gene lookup returns CDR1 SGHRS and CDR2 YFSETQ. This CDR3 reads CASSFPGRGEQYF. The CDR3 DNA reads as TGCGCCAGCAGCTTCCCAGGGAGAGGCGAGCAGTACTTC.

The genes are TRBV2 and TRBJ2-7; 8 bases line up with TRBD1. V trimming: 7 bases; J trimming: 10 bases; junction bases outside the gene matches: 9. The CDR3 totals 12 residues. Germline CDR1 reads SNHLY; CDR2 reads FYNNEI. The CDR3 region has the DNA TGTGCCAGCACCCAAGACAGGGGTCCCCAGTACTTC. Translating it yields CASTQDRGPQYF.

The chain employs TRBV5-4 and TRBJ2-1; tentatively, D is TRBD1 (5 bases). The V gene lost 7 bases and the J gene lost 0 bases, with 14 bases spanning the gap. CDR3 length: 15 amino acids. Germline CDR1 and CDR2: SGHNT and YYREEE (reference sequence). The CDR3 nucleotides are TGTGCCAGCTTTCCCGGACACACCTCCTACAATGAGCAGTTCTTC. It is translated as CASFPGHTSYNEQFF.

The chain uses TRBV5-1 and TRBJ2-7; a weak D match, TRBD1 (5 bases). The germline gives CDR1 SGHRS, CDR2 YFSETQ. The V end lost 5 bases, the J end lost 3 bases, and 15 bases lay between the germline ends. This CDR3 is built from 14 residues. The CDR3 region has the DNA TGCGCCAGCAGATCAGGGATTCCCCTCTACGAGCAGTACTTC. Translated, it gives CASRSGIPLYEQYF. Using reference TRBV5-1 and TRBJ2-7 for the parts outside the CDR3, the full variable domain is KAGVTQTPRYLIKTRGQQVTLSCSPISGHRSVSWYQQTPGQGLQFLFEYFSETQRNKGNFPGRFSGRQFSNSRSEMNVSTLELGDSALYLCASRSGIPLYEQYFGPGTRLTVT.

The chain recombines TRBV6-5 with TRBJ2-7, with D possibly matching TRBD2 (5 bases). Germline lookup yields CDR1 MNHEY and CDR2 SVGAGI. CDR3 length: 13 amino acids. V was cut by 10 bases and J by 0 bases, with 13 bases left in between. The CDR3 reads CATNPSYSYEQYF. In DNA form, the CDR3 reads TGTGCCACCAACCCTAGCTACTCCTACGAGCAGTACTTC.

V and J are TRBV15 and TRBJ2-5; 9 bases are a match to TRBD2. Germline loops: CDR1 LNHNV, CDR2 YYDKDF (reference sequence). After removal of 1 base from V and 11 bases from J, the junction contained 11 bases not matched to a gene. The CDR3 length is 15 residues. This CDR3 is CATSRGGLAVNEQYF. CDR3 in DNA: TGTGCCACCAGCAGAGGGGGACTAGCTGTCAATGAGCAGTACTTC.

This chain links TRBV12-3 or TRBV12-4 with TRBJ2-5; D is perhaps TRBD2 (6 bases). V lost 11 bases and J lost 2, with 15 bases in between. The CDR3 covers 13 residues. CDR3 sequence: CAVSRESQETQYF. The CDR3 bases are TGTGCCGTAAGCCGGGAGAGTCAAGAGACCCAGTACTTC.

The chain recombines TRBV6-6 with TRBJ2-1; D not certain. This CDR3 is 14 amino acids long. Germline V gives CDR1 MNHNY, CDR2 SVGAGI (reference sequence). Deletions cut 4 bases from V and 2 bases from J, with 9 bases between. The CDR3 nucleotides read TGTGCCAGCAGTTCTACAGAGGCCTACAATGAGCAGTTCTTC. Encoded protein: CASSSTEAYNEQFF.

This clonotype was recorded a few times. The chain employs TRBV6-6 and TRBJ1-2; a weak D match, TRBD1 (6 bases). This CDR3 contains 13 residues. Germline V lookup: CDR1 MNHNY, CDR2 SVGAGI (reference sequence). Deletions cut 5 bases from V and 4 bases from J, with 11 bases between. In DNA form, the CDR3 reads TGTGCCAGCAGTACCCAGGACAGCTATGGCTACACCTTC. Translation gives CASSTQDSYGYTF.

The genes are TRBV5-1 and TRBJ2-1; D remains unclear. Trimming cost V 0 bases and J 4 bases, with 11 bases left between them. This CDR3 is built from 15 residues. Germline V lookup: CDR1 SGHRS, CDR2 YFSETQ. CDR3 coding DNA: TGCGCCAGCAGCTTGGCCCTGACTCTGTACAATGAGCAGTTCTTC. It translates to CASSLALTLYNEQFF.

This clonotype was counted a few times. The rearrangement links TRBV6-1 to TRBJ2-5, with a possible D match to TRBD2 (5 bases). V lost 2 bases to trimming and J lost 1 base, with 14 bases between them. Looked up from germline, CDR1 is MNHNS and CDR2 is SASEGT. The CDR3 spans 16 residues. CDR3 nucleotides: TGTGCCAGCAGTGAATGGGCAGGAGGATTCCAAGAGACCCAGTACTTC. Translating gives CASSEWAGGFQETQYF.